Presented here are 13 T cell receptor beta chains from one specimen sequenced in a study of shared clonotypes between healthy human individuals. Terminally differentiated effector memory CD45RA+ cells were excluded by CCR7 positive selection of CD45RO-negative cells. The data were produced by immunoSEQ multiplex PCR, yet TCRdb's version contains in-frame clones alone and is incomplete. The sample holds over 2 million clones, 85% to 95% seen once. The sample was naive CD8+ T cells sorted from blood. These TCRs come from a man younger than 35 in good health.

The chain uses TRBV7-8 and TRBJ1-1; a weak D match, TRBD1 (6 bases). From germline, CDR1 is SGHVS and CDR2 FQNEAQ. This CDR3 region has 16 residues. The ends were cut back, 5 bases at V and 2 bases at J, with 18 bases in the middle. CDR3 sequence: CASSPQWGGRNTEAFF. As DNA, the CDR3 is TGTGCCAGCAGCCCACAGTGGGGGGGGCGAAACACTGAAGCTTTCTTT. Filled out from reference TRBV7-8 and TRBJ1-1, the complete variable domain reads GAGVSQSPRYKVAKRGQDVALRCDPISGHVSLFWYQQALGQGPEFLTYFQNEAQLDKSGLPSDRFFAERPEGSVSTLKIQRTQQEDSAVYLCASSPQWGGRNTEAFFGQGTRLTVV.

The rearrangement links TRBV7-8 to TRBJ2-3; TRBD2 matches at 10 bases. J gave up 5 bases and V 0 bases, and 5 bases lay outside the gene matches. Germline-derived CDR1 and CDR2 are SGHVS and FQNEAQ. This CDR3 spans 16 amino acids. In DNA, the CDR3 is TGTGCCAGCAGCTTAGCGGGAGCGGGGGGGCTAGATACGCAGTATTTT. Encoded protein: CASSLAGAGGLDTQYF.

Turning to this clone: Additional DNA sequences in this sample encode the identical CDR3. This chain joins TRBV5-6 and TRBJ1-5; D gene ambiguous. The V end lost 0 bases, the J end lost 6 bases, and 7 bases lay between the germline ends. Germline lookup yields CDR1 SGHDT and CDR2 YYEEEE. This CDR3 is built from 13 residues. The CDR3 here is CASSLGTGQPQHF. The CDR3 coding sequence is TGTGCCAGCAGCTTGGGTACGGGTCAGCCCCAGCATTTT. The variable domain in full, with the rest retrieved from reference TRBV5-6 and TRBJ1-5, is DAGVTQSPTHLIKTRGQQVTLRCSPKSGHDTVSWYQQALGQGPQFIFQYYEEEERQRGNFPDRFSGHQFPNYSSELNVNALLLGDSALYLCASSLGTGQPQHFGDGTRLSIL.

The chain is built from TRBV29-1 and TRBJ2-6; the D is unclear. Germline CDR1 is SQVTM and CDR2 is ANQGSEA. The CDR3 is 12 residues long. V gave up 5 bases and J gave up 11 bases, with 13 bases separating them. DNA for the CDR3: TGCAGCGTTATGTCCGAGGTCGACGTCCTGACTTTC. This encodes CSVMSEVDVLTF.

V usage is TRBV4-1 and J usage is TRBJ2-5, with 7 positions matching TRBD2. CDR1 is MGHRA, CDR2 YSYEKL, per germline. The CDR3 totals 19 residues. Trimming at V came to 0 bases and at J to 2 bases, leaving 15 bases not matched to a gene. CDR3 coding DNA: TGCGCCAGCAGCCAAGAAGGGACCGGGCTGCTAGCGGTTCAAGAGACCCAGTACTTC. It encodes CASSQEGTGLLAVQETQYF.

This chain joins TRBV9 and TRBJ2-5, with TRBD1 matching over 11 bases. The CDR3 spans 16 residues. The V segment lost 4 bases and the J segment 4 bases; nucleotides outside the gene matches: 9. From germline, CDR1 is SGDLS and CDR2 YYNGEE. The CDR3: CASSPRTGGLGETQYF. Here the CDR3 DNA reads TGTGCCAGCAGCCCCAGGACAGGGGGCTTGGGAGAGACCCAGTACTTC. The variable domain in full, with the rest retrieved from reference TRBV9 and TRBJ2-5, is DSGVTQTPKHLITATGQRVTLRCSPRSGDLSVYWYQQSLDQGLQFLIQYYNGEERAKGNILERFSAQQFPDLHSELNLSSLELGDSALYFCASSPRTGGLGETQYFGPGTRLLVL.

As to this clone: A much larger clone lies a single base off, so this may be a read error. This sample also contains other DNA sequences that code for the same CDR3. The CDR3 here is CASSLTYEQYF. CDR3 bases: TGTGCCAGCAGCCTAACCTACGAGCAGTACTTC. This rearrangement joins TRBV7-2 to TRBJ2-7; D gene uncertain. The CDR3 loop spans 11 amino acids. The V gene lost 5 bases and the J gene lost 2 bases, with 4 bases spanning the gap. Germline V gene data show CDR1 as SGHTA and CDR2 as FQGNSA.

As for this clone: The same CDR3 arises from other DNA sequences in this sample as well. V gene TRBV9 combines with J gene TRBJ2-7; 8 positions match TRBD2. Germline lookup yields CDR1 SGDLS and CDR2 YYNGEE. V lost 0 bases, J lost 4 bases, and 3 bases stayed unmatched. This CDR3 contains 14 residues. In DNA form, the CDR3 reads TGTGCCAGCAGCGTAGCGGGAGGGATATACGAGCAGTACTTC. Encoded protein: CASSVAGGIYEQYF.

The chain links TRBV9 to TRBJ1-1; D uncertain. Germline values: CDR1 SGDLS, CDR2 YYNGEE. The CDR3 is made up of 12 amino acids. V lost 0 bases and J 8 bases, leaving 8 bases between the germline ends. CDR3 in amino acids: CASSVDGYEAFF. The CDR3 bases are TGTGCCAGCAGCGTAGACGGGTACGAAGCTTTCTTT.

The J gene is TRBJ2-3, the V gene TRBV11-2; 8 bases align to TRBD2. J gave up 3 bases and V 5 bases, and 7 bases lay outside the gene matches. The CDR3 is made up of 15 amino acids. CDR1 is SGHAT and CDR2 is FQNNGV in the germline V gene. The CDR3 sequence is CASSGRGGLTDTQYF. DNA of the CDR3: TGTGCCAGCAGCGGCCGCGGGGGGCTAACAGATACGCAGTATTTT. Variable domain in full (rest from reference TRBV11-2 and TRBJ2-3): EAGVAQSPRYKIIEKRQSVAFWCNPISGHATLYWYQQILGQGPKLLIQFQNNGVVDDSQLPKDRFSAERLKGVDSTLKIQPAKLEDSAVYLCASSGRGGLTDTQYFGPGTRLTVL.

This chain connects TRBV6-5 to TRBJ1-2, with no clear D. The CDR3 has 13 residues. Trimming removed 6 bases from V and 3 bases from J, with 11 bases in between. CDR1 is MNHEY, CDR2 SVGAGI, per germline. The CDR3 sequence is CASSVDVYYGYTF. CDR3 sequence (DNA): TGTGCCAGCAGCGTGGACGTTTACTATGGCTACACCTTC.

This chain joins TRBV10-3 and TRBJ2-2, with D perhaps TRBD2 (6 bases). Trimming removed 8 bases at V and 2 bases at J, with 18 bases between. There are 16 residues in the CDR3. Germline assignment: CDR1 ENHRY and CDR2 SYGVKD. CDR3 region: CAIPRAIAVNTGELFF. The CDR3 nucleotides are TGTGCCATCCCCCGCGCGATAGCGGTAAACACCGGGGAGCTGTTTTTT.

V usage is TRBV30 and J usage is TRBJ1-4; 7 bases are a match to TRBD1. Losses at the gene ends were 5 bases for V and 5 bases for J; bases not matched to a gene: 17. There are 17 residues in the CDR3. Germline CDR1 and CDR2: GTSNPN and SVGIG (reference sequence). For the CDR3, the DNA is TGTGCCTGGGGTGGCCCTGGGAGGGGGCAGCGAAATGAAAAACTGTTTTTT. Residues: CAWGGPGRGQRNEKLFF.